A selection of T cell receptor beta chains follows, all from one sample in a study of identical twins. TCRdb re-called the 5' RACE reads through MiXCR, storing one row per CDR3 protein. The data show fewer than 650,000 distinct CDR3 sequences, 9.6% seen once. A further study also used this sample, focusing on yellow fever vaccine responses in identical twins.

Sequenced input: PBMCs. These TCRs come from a woman under 30 in good health. The CDR3 runs from the conserved cysteine through the conserved F or W. A D gene is named only where the DNA matches it firmly. Some rows have no size entry. The others give once, few or many, or a class for an expanded clone.

j_gene | v_gene | abundance | d_gene | CDR3nt | CDR3aa
TRBJ2-4 | TRBV20-1 | - | - | TGCAGTGCTGAAGCCAGACTAGCCAAAAACATTCAGTACTTC | CSAEARLAKNIQYF
TRBJ2-6 | TRBV6-1 | few | TRBD2 | TGTGCCAGCAGTGAACCTAGCGGGGACCACTCTGGGGCCAACGTCCTGACTTTC | CASSEPSGDHSGANVLTF
TRBJ1-6 | TRBV12-3/TRBV12-4 | many | - | TGTGCCAGCAGTCCCCGGAGGGACCGAAGTTCACCCCTCCACTTT | CASSPRRDRSSPLHF
TRBJ2-2 | TRBV27 | many | TRBD1 | TGTGCCAGCAGTTCGCCTTGGACAGGGGTTACCGGGGAGCTGTTTTTT | CASSSPWTGVTGELFF
TRBJ2-5 | TRBV9 | few | - | TGTGCCAGCAGCGTAGTTCCAGACCAAGAGACCCAGTACTTC | CASSVVPDQETQYF
TRBJ1-2 | TRBV4-2 | many | - | TGTGCCAGCAGACCCCAGGAGGGAGACTATGGCTACACCTTC | CASRPQEGDYGYTF
TRBJ2-7 | TRBV12-3/TRBV12-4 | many | - | TGTGCCAGCAGCCTCTCCCCGGGGTCCGAGCAGTACTTC | CASSLSPGSEQYF
TRBJ1-2 | TRBV10-3 | - | TRBD1 | TGTGCCATCAGTGGCAGGACAGGGGATGGCTACACCTTC | CAISGRTGDGYTF
TRBJ1-1 | TRBV6-5 | - | TRBD1 | TGTGCCAGCAGTTACCGACTCTCAATGACAGGGAGGAACACTGAAGCTTTCTTT | CASSYRLSMTGRNTEAFF
TRBJ2-7 | TRBV27 | - | - | TGTGCCAGCAGTTTCAGGGACCCGTACGAGCAGTACTTC | CASSFRDPYEQYF
TRBJ2-3 | TRBV3-1 | many | - | TGTGCCAGCAGCCAAGACATCACAGATACGCAGTATTTT | CASSQDITDTQYF
TRBJ2-7 | TRBV3-1 | - | - | TGTGCCAGCAGCCAATCCGGCTGGCCCTACGAGCAGTACTTC | CASSQSGWPYEQYF
TRBJ2-3 | TRBV4-3 | - | - | TGCGCCAGCAGCCAAGAAAGGACAGATACGCAGTATTTT | CASSQERTDTQYF
TRBJ2-1 | TRBV7-3 | few | - | TGTGCCAGCAGCCAACTCACTGGGGAAGGGGGGCAGTTCTTC | CASSQLTGEGGQFF
TRBJ2-2 | TRBV28 | few | - | TGTGCCAGCAGCCACAACCGGGACACCGGGGAGCTGTTTTTT | CASSHNRDTGELFF
TRBJ2-5 | TRBV5-6 | - | TRBD2 | TGTGCCAGCAGCAGACGGACTAGCGGGAGGAGGGATCAAGAGACCCAGTACTTC | CASSRRTSGRRDQETQYF
TRBJ2-7 | TRBV12-3/TRBV12-4 | - | TRBD1 | TGTGCCAGCAGCCCGACAGGGGTCCCTTACGAGCAGTACTTC | CASSPTGVPYEQYF
TRBJ1-6 | TRBV5-1 | - | - | TGCGCCAGCAGCTTGGCAGCAGGGGATTCACCCCTCCACTTT | CASSLAAGDSPLHF
TRBJ2-3 | TRBV28 | many | - | TGTGCCAGCATGCGGAGCACAGATACGCAGTATTTT | CASMRSTDTQYF
TRBJ1-1 | TRBV14 | - | - | TGTGCCAGCAGCCCCCGACTACTGGGGACTGAAGCTTTCTTT | CASSPRLLGTEAFF
TRBJ2-3 | TRBV5-1 | many | - | TGCGCCAGCAGCTTGTCCGGAAAAAGCACAGATACGCAGTATTTT | CASSLSGKSTDTQYF
TRBJ1-1 | TRBV25-1 | few | - | TGTGCCAGCAGTGAAAAGGGTGAAGCTTTCTTT | CASSEKGEAFF
TRBJ2-1 | TRBV4-2 | many | - | TGTGCCAGCAGCCCCCTTTCTGGCGGTTCCTACAATGAGCAGTTCTTC | CASSPLSGGSYNEQFF
TRBJ2-1 | TRBV29-1 | - | - | TGCAGCGTTGGAGGGGGTAAAGGAGGGACCGATGAGCAGTTCTTC | CSVGGGKGGTDEQFF
TRBJ2-5 | TRBV6-5 | few | - | TGTGCCAGCAGTTACTCGAACCGGGGGTTGGAGACCCAGTACTTC | CASSYSNRGLETQYF
TRBJ2-3 | TRBV12-3/TRBV12-4 | many | - | TGTGCCAGCAGGCGGGACAGCACAGATACGCAGTATTTT | CASRRDSTDTQYF
TRBJ2-7 | TRBV20-1 | - | - | TGCAGTGTCCAGAAGCCCGGGACACTGACCTACGAGCAGTACTTC | CSVQKPGTLTYEQYF
TRBJ1-1 | TRBV24-1 | few | TRBD1 | TGTGCCACCGTAGGGACAGGTGATTTTGAAGCTTTCTTT | CATVGTGDFEAFF
TRBJ2-2 | TRBV6-1 | - | - | TGTGCCAGCAGACTACAGCAGAACACCGGGGAGCTGTTTTTT | CASRLQQNTGELFF
TRBJ2-1 | TRBV29-1 | many | TRBD2 | TGCAGCGTCGGACTAGCCGGAGTCACCAATGAGCAGTTCTTC | CSVGLAGVTNEQFF
TRBJ2-6 | TRBV24-1 | few | TRBD2 | TGTGCCACCGGGGGGGATGGGGCCAACGTCCTGACTTTC | CATGGDGANVLTF
TRBJ1-1 | TRBV29-1 | many | - | TGCAGCGTCGCTGGAGCGGTCTATCTGGAGGACACTGAAGCTTTCTTT | CSVAGAVYLEDTEAFF
TRBJ2-1 | TRBV10-1 | many | - | TGCGCCAGCAGTGAAACGGAGGGTACCTACAATGAGCAGTTCTTC | CASSETEGTYNEQFF
TRBJ2-7 | TRBV18 | few | - | TGTGCCAGCTTTCACCGAGAGGGGACCCCTTACGAGCAGTACTTC | CASFHREGTPYEQYF
TRBJ2-1 | TRBV28 | - | TRBD2 | TGTGCCAGCGGATTTAGCGGGGGGGCTGTGGAGCAGTTCTTC | CASGFSGGAVEQFF
TRBJ2-1 | TRBV27 | many | TRBD2 | TGTGCCAGCAGTTCCCCTCGGACTAGCGGGACCATGGCCAATGAGCAGTTCTTC | CASSSPRTSGTMANEQFF
TRBJ2-5 | TRBV12-5 | few | - | TGTGCTAGTGGTCCCTCTGGCCAAGAGACCCAGTACTTC | CASGPSGQETQYF
TRBJ2-1 | TRBV27 | few | - | TGTGCCAGCAGCCCCCAGGGGGGAGACAATGAGCAGTTCTTC | CASSPQGGDNEQFF
TRBJ2-2 | TRBV3-1 | many | - | TGTGCCAGCAGATCGCCAATCCAGCCCGCCGGGGAGCTGTTTTTT | CASRSPIQPAGELFF
TRBJ2-7 | TRBV29-1 | few | - | TGCAGCGTTGAAGTCACCATTGGGTCCGAGCAGTACTTC | CSVEVTIGSEQYF
TRBJ1-1 | TRBV7-9 | many | - | TGTGCCAGCAGCTTAATGAACACTGAAGCTTTCTTT | CASSLMNTEAFF
TRBJ1-1 | TRBV19 | few | - | TGTGCCAGTAGAGACATAGTGAACACTGAAGCTTTCTTT | CASRDIVNTEAFF
TRBJ2-7 | TRBV6-1 | - | - | TGTGCCAGCTGCACGACCGGGGGCGAATCCTACGAGCAGTACTTC | CASCTTGGESYEQYF